This T cell receptor (beta chain) was retrieved from a study of blood T cell repertoires in COVID-19 (dated by TCRdb to the early 2020s). Study-level background: Samples from collaborators originated in the United States, Italy and Spain and spanned both the acute and convalescent phases of COVID-19. The material from the prospective study consisted of cDNA or gDNA derived from T cells, B-cell-depleted T cells, or PBMCs. Deeply sampled blood TCRbeta repertoires from subjects exposed to, actively infected with, or recovered from COVID-19 were included in the dataset. The repertoires were made available in a free public database intended to serve as a resource for research on the immune response to SARS-CoV-2. Samples were obtained from the ongoing ImmuneRACE study (first 160 participants) and from roughly 1,300 subjects provided by 6 global collaborators. Nearly every sample came with metadata listing a de-identified subject ID, COVID-19 status, age in years and sex. Where available, HLA class I and class II types were obtained from metadata supplied by the sample provider rather than from assay-based typing. Results and caveats for the whole study, not just this receptor: Clinical and demographic metadata were provided uncurated, with the amount varying by source and participant.

TCRbeta CDR3 regions were amplified from genomic DNA using the immunoSEQ Assay, a bias-controlled multiplex PCR. Per the authors' processing: The number of nucleated cells in each sample was estimated by amplification of reference gene primers within the assay. To quantify the absolute abundance of each unique TCRbeta CDR3 rearrangement, sequence reads were collapsed and filtered. For each sample, productive Simpson clonality was calculated as the square root of Simpson's diversity index over productive rearrangements. TCRdb retrieved this table from immuneACCESS and kept in-frame rearrangements only. Not all clones are present; in checked studies, unresolved V genes account for under half, and no reason is known for the remainder. V, J and clone size derive from that table, while D and trimming were established from the DNA sequence. The sample profile shows 92,000 or so clones; 88% of them were found once. The top ten hold 0.47% of the sample.

This clone has just one count. What antigen it recognizes has not been identified. No much larger clonotype is one base removed from it; base qualities were not supplied. The trim is 0 bases for V and 0 bases for J, with a gap of 10 bases between the germline ends. Reading from cysteine to phenylalanine, the CDR3 counts 15 amino acids. CDR3 DNA is the only sequence kept; it has 45 bases, read in frame from the first base. CDR1 SGHNT and CDR2 YYREEE were looked up in the germline V gene (reference sequence). Each collaborating institution followed its own protocols to collect whole blood in K2EDTA tubes. For TCRbeta analysis, collaborators shipped samples as frozen whole blood, isolated PBMCs, or DNA extracted from either of those sample types.

Sequencing was performed on peripheral blood. This TCR came from a man between 60 and 75 years old with acute or convalescent COVID-19. The sequence joins TRBV5-4 to TRBJ2-7; the D gene is unclear. The CDR3 region reads CASSLGRLSSYEQYF. In nucleotides, the sequence is TGTGCCAGCAGCTTGGGGCGGTTGAGCTCCTACGAGCAGTACTTC. Beyond the CDR3, the reference TRBV5-4 and TRBJ2-7 genes provide the residues; the full variable domain reads: ETGVTQSPTHLIKTRGQQVTLRCSSQSGHNTVSWYQQALGQGPQFIFQYYREEENGRGNFPPRFSGLQFPNYSSELNVNALELDDSALYLCASSLGRLSSYEQYFGPGTRLTVT.